This T cell receptor beta chain was profiled in a study of T cells in narcolepsy (dated by TCRdb to between 2017 and 2018). At the level of the whole study: Healthy control donors were enrolled in the study alongside patients who had narcolepsy type 1 or type 2 (NT1, NT2). The study sought autoreactive T cells targeting hypocretin neuron self-antigens (hypocretin, TRIB2) in narcolepsy patients, using TCR Vbeta sequencing to track clonotypes in blood and CSF.

The research as a whole found: No sequences matching autoreactive T cell clones were contained in some blood memory CD4+ repertoires from patients and controls. Numbers of sequenced blood memory CD4+ clonotypes were comparable, with averages of approximately 39,000 in patients and approximately 33,000 in controls. In plots comparing CSF and blood CD4+ T cell clonotypes from the same patient, HCRT-specific and TRIB2-specific autoreactive clonotypes were highlighted. Autoreactive clonotypes were reported to be detected serially in the blood of the same patients and of different patients, but not in the blood of healthy controls.

The germline V gene sets CDR1 to SGHTA and CDR2 to FQGNSA. Trimming takes 1 base off V and 5 bases off J; junction bases not matched to a gene: 11. Including cysteine and phenylalanine, the CDR3 has 16 amino acids. CDR3 DNA only is kept here, 48 bases in frame from base 1. For TCR Vbeta sequencing, memory CD4+ T cells were sorted ex vivo from the peripheral blood of both healthy controls and narcolepsy patients. The library was prepared using the immunoSEQ multiplex PCR assay. TCRdb took over this immuneACCESS table, retaining in-frame rearrangements with V and J assigned. Such tables are incomplete; in checked studies, under half of the missing clones stem from an unresolved V gene, and the remainder is unexplained. Here the sample has tens of thousands of clones; roughly 80% occur a single time. The ten largest make up roughly 2.6% of the sample. On this clone: Its antigen is unknown. Base qualities were left out, and no much larger clone turns up one base away.

Sequencing was done on a sample of CD45RA- memory CD4+ T cells from PBMCs. In the paper's terms, the cell subset or site label means: memory T cells sorted ex vivo from peripheral blood. Recombination joined TRBV7-2 with TRBJ2-7; 7 middle bases align to TRBD2. The sequence was collected from a human donor with narcolepsy. The CDR3 corresponds to CASSLGISGGTHEQYF. Here is the DNA: TGTGCCAGCAGCTTAGGTATATCGGGGGGAACCCACGAGCAGTACTTC. Here the CDR3 is joined to the reference TRBV7-2 and TRBJ2-7 genes, and the full variable domain is: GAGVSQSPSNKVTEKGKDVELRCDPISGHTALYWYRQSLGQGLEFLIYFQGNSAPDKSGLPSDRFSAERTGGSVSTLTIQRTQQEDSAVYLCASSLGISGGTHEQYFGPGTRLTVT.